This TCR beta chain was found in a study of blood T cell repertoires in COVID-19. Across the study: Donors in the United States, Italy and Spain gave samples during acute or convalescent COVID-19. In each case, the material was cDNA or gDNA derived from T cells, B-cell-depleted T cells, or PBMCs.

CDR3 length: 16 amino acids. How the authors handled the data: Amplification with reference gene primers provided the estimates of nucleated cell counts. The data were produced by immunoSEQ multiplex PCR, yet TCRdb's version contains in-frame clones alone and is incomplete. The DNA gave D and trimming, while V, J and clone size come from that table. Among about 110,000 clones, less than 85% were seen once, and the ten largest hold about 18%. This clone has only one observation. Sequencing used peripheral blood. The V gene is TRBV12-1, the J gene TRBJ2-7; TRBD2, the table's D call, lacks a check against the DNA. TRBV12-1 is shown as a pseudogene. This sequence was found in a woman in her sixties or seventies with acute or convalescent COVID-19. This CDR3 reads CASSFAPGLVIGEQYF. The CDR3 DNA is TGTGCCAGCAGCTTTGCGCCGGGACTAGTTATTGGCGAGCAGTACTTC.